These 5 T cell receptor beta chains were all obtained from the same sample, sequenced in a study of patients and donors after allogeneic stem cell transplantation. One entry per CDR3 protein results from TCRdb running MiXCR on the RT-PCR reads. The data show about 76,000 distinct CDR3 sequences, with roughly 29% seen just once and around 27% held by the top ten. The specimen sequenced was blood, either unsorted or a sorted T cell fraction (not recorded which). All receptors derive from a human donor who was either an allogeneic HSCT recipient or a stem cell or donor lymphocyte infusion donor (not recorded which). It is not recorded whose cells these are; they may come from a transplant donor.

The CDR3, as DNA: TGTGCCAGCAGTTATATCCGGGGCGGGAATCAGCCCCAGCATTTT. Its translation: CASSYIRGGNQPQHF. This chain connects TRBV12-3 or TRBV12-4 to TRBJ1-5; D is possibly TRBD1 (5 bases). Trimming left V 4 bases short and J 4 bases short, with 14 bases between. The CDR3 has 15 residues.

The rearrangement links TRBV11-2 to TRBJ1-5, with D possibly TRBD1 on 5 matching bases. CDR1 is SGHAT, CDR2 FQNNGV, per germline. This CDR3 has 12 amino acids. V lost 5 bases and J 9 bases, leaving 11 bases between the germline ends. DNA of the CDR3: TGTGCCAGCAGCCCCTGGGGGGGGCCCCAGCATTTT. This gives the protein CASSPWGGPQHF.

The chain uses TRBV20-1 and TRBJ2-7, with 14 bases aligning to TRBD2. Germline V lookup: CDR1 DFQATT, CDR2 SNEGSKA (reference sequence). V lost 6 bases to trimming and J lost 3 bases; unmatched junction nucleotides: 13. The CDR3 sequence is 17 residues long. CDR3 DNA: TGCAGTGCCCCTGGGGGGACTAGCGGGAGAAGGTTCTACGAGCAGTACTTC. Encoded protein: CSAPGGTSGRRFYEQYF.

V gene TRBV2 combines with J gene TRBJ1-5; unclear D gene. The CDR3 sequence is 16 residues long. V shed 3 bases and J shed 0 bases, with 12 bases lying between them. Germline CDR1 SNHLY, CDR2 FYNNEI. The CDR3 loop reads CASSEVSRYSNQPQHF. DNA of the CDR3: TGTGCCAGCAGTGAGGTGAGCCGATATAGCAATCAGCCCCAGCATTTT.

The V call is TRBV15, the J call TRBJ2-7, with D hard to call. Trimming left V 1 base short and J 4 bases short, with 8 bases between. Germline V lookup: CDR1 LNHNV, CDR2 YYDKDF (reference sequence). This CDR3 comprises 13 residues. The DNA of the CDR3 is TGTGCCACCAGCAGAGGCGGCTCTTACGAGCAGTACTTC. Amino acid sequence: CATSRGGSYEQYF.